The rows below give T cell receptor beta chains drawn from one sample of a study of blood T cell repertoires in COVID-19. Sequencing was performed with immunoSEQ multiplex PCR; in TCRdb, only in-frame clones are kept and a portion is missing. This sample yields 400,000 or so clones, of which 70% to 90% are seen a single time; roughly 0.84% belongs to the top ten. The source material was peripheral blood. These receptors were collected from a man younger than 35 with COVID-19, enrolled during active disease. The CDR3 runs from the conserved cysteine through the conserved F or W. Each record gives: CDR3 length, clone size, D gene, J gene, V gene, CDR3 protein, CDR3 DNA. The D gene is left open where the match is weak. Only part of the rows carry a size: once, few, many, or a class if the clone is expanded.

>13|-|-|TRBJ2-5|TRBV2
CASSHRVQETQYF
TGTGCCAGCAGCCACAGGGTTCAGGAGACCCAGTACTTC
>16|-|TRBD1|TRBJ2-5|TRBV4-2
CASSPRTGAGGETQYF
TGTGCCAGCAGCCCGCGGACAGGGGCCGGGGGGGAGACCCAGTACTTC
>12|-|-|TRBJ2-7|TRBV5-1
CASRSFGYEQYF
TGCGCCAGCAGATCTTTCGGGTACGAGCAGTACTTC
>16|-|TRBD2|TRBJ2-5|TRBV15
CATSSGTSGRGGPQYF
TGTGCCACCAGCTCTGGGACTAGCGGGAGGGGGGGGCCCCAGTACTTC
>11|-|TRBD1|TRBJ2-1|TRBV24-1
CATGQGWEQFF
TGTGCCACCGGACAGGGTTGGGAGCAGTTCTTC
>14|-|-|TRBJ2-1|TRBV30
CAWSRGSDYNEQFF
TGTGCCTGGAGCCGAGGTTCGGACTACAATGAGCAGTTCTTC
>13|once|TRBD1|TRBJ2-7|TRBV2
CAMTGTGDDEQYF
TGTGCCATGACCGGGACAGGGGACGACGAGCAGTACTTC
>15|-|-|TRBJ2-5|TRBV2
CASRRTGTPQETQYF
TGTGCCAGCAGACGTACAGGGACCCCCCAAGAGACCCAGTACTTC
>15|-|-|TRBJ1-6|TRBV19
CASSIVASTNSPLHF
TGTGCCAGTAGTATCGTGGCCTCCACCAATTCACCCCTCCACTTT
>13|once|-|TRBJ2-7|TRBV6-6
CASRLALSNEQYF
TGTGCCAGCAGACTAGCCCTTTCCAACGAGCAGTACTTC
>14|-|-|TRBJ2-7|TRBV5-1
CASSFMEVSGEQYF
TGCGCCAGCAGCTTCATGGAGGTTAGTGGCGAGCAGTACTTC
>14|few|-|TRBJ1-2|TRBV7-9
CASSLTRVDYGYTF
TGTGCCAGCAGCTTAACGCGTGTAGACTATGGCTACACCTTC
>17|-|TRBD1|TRBJ2-5|TRBV6-1
CASSERTGGPIGETQYF
TGTGCCAGCAGTGAACGGACAGGGGGCCCTATCGGAGAGACCCAGTACTTC
>13|few|TRBD1|TRBJ1-2|TRBV2
CASNRGDNYGYTF
TGTGCCAGCAACAGGGGCGATAACTATGGCTACACCTTC
>16|-|-|TRBJ2-4|TRBV5-1
CASSPAPGATKNIQYF
TGCGCCAGCAGCCCCGCCCCGGGAGCCACCAAAAACATTCAGTACTTC
>16|-|-|TRBJ2-2|TRBV4-2
CASSHLTRGDTGELFF
TGTGCCAGCAGCCACCTGACCCGAGGAGACACCGGGGAGCTGTTTTTT
>18|-|TRBD1|TRBJ2-6|TRBV19
CASRPPGTGGSGANVLTF
TGTGCCAGTAGGCCTCCCGGGACAGGGGGCTCTGGGGCCAACGTCCTGACTTTC
>17|-|TRBD2|TRBJ2-1|TRBV7-9
CASSSSVASGAYNEQFF
TGTGCCAGCAGCTCTAGCGTGGCTAGCGGTGCGTACAATGAGCAGTTCTTC
>13|-|TRBD2|TRBJ2-1|TRBV28
CASRTSAYNEQFF
TGTGCCAGCAGAACTAGCGCCTACAATGAGCAGTTCTTC
>13|-|-|TRBJ1-6|TRBV28
CASSTDRNSPLHF
TGTGCCAGCAGTACAGACAGAAATTCACCCCTCCACTTT
>12|-|TRBD1|TRBJ1-2|TRBV7-9
CASSFDREDYTF
TGTGCCAGCAGCTTCGACAGGGAGGACTACACCTTC
>15|-|-|TRBJ1-4|TRBV4-1
CASSPQPRPNEKLFF
TGCGCCAGCAGCCCACAGCCTCGTCCTAATGAAAAACTGTTTTTT
>13|-|-|TRBJ1-5|TRBV30
CAWSVLDGQPQHF
TGTGCCTGGAGTGTACTAGACGGTCAGCCCCAGCATTTT
>15|once|TRBD2|TRBJ2-7|TRBV18
CASSPRAGGRREQYF
TGTGCCAGCTCACCAAGAGCGGGGGGGCGGAGAGAGCAGTACTTC
>13|-|-|TRBJ1-5|TRBV7-2
CASSSQRDQPQHF
TGTGCCAGCAGCTCGCAGAGGGATCAGCCCCAGCATTTT
>15|-|TRBD1|TRBJ1-4|TRBV6-5
CASSTQGATNEKLFF
TGTGCCAGCAGTACACAGGGGGCAACTAATGAAAAACTGTTTTTT
>15|-|-|TRBJ2-7|TRBV27
CASSLSGGISYEQYF
TGTGCCAGCAGTTTATCGGGCGGGATCAGCTACGAGCAGTACTTC
>14|-|TRBD2|TRBJ2-2|TRBV6-5
CASRGLAPTGELFF
TGTGCCAGCAGGGGACTAGCTCCCACCGGGGAGCTGTTTTTT
>13|-|TRBD2|TRBJ2-5|TRBV3-1/TRBV3-2
CASSLRLAETQYF
TGTGCCAGCAGCCTTAGACTAGCGGAGACCCAGTACTTC
>14|-|TRBD1|TRBJ2-3|TRBV24-1
CATSDFGGQEAQYF
TGTGCCACCAGTGATTTCGGGGGACAGGAAGCGCAGTATTTT
>15|-|TRBD1|TRBJ1-5|TRBV27
CASSSTGGLNQPQHF
TGTGCCAGCAGCTCGACAGGGGGTCTCAATCAGCCCCAGCATTTT
>16|-|TRBD1|TRBJ1-1|TRBV18
CASSPADRVGNTEAFF
TGTGCCAGCTCACCAGCGGACAGGGTGGGGAACACTGAAGCTTTCTTT
>15|-|TRBD2|TRBJ2-1|TRBV7-2
CASSLGPGGYNEQFF
TGTGCCAGCAGCTTAGGCCCCGGGGGGTACAATGAGCAGTTCTTC
>15|-|TRBD1|TRBJ1-5|TRBV6-6
CASAETGVFYQPQHF
TGTGCCAGCGCTGAGACAGGGGTTTTTTATCAGCCCCAGCATTTT
>17|once|-|TRBJ2-7|TRBV5-1
CASSKWRAEGRHYEQYF
TGCGCCAGCAGTAAATGGAGGGCCGAGGGCCGGCACTACGAGCAGTACTTC
>16|-|-|TRBJ2-3|TRBV4-1
CASSQDWASGTDTQYF
TGCGCCAGCAGCCAAGATTGGGCTAGCGGCACAGATACGCAGTATTTT
>18|-|-|TRBJ2-2|TRBV27
CASSLYVRPRPNTGELFF
TGTGCCAGCAGTTTATACGTCAGGCCCCGGCCGAACACCGGGGAGCTGTTTTTT
>14|few|TRBD1|TRBJ1-4|TRBV6-1
CASQGQEANEKLFF
TGTGCCAGCCAAGGACAGGAGGCTAATGAAAAACTGTTTTTT
>15|-|-|TRBJ1-4|TRBV11-2
CASSLGPGVNEKLFF
TGTGCCAGCAGCTTAGGGCCAGGGGTGAATGAAAAACTGTTTTTT
>17|-|TRBD2|TRBJ2-3|TRBV4-1
CASSQDSGLAPTDTQYF
TGCGCCAGCAGCCAAGATTCGGGACTAGCGCCAACAGATACGCAGTATTTT
>13|-|-|TRBJ1-5|TRBV7-9
CASSLHPDQPQHF
TGTGCCAGCAGCCTCCACCCAGATCAGCCCCAGCATTTT
>17|once|TRBD2|TRBJ2-3|TRBV5-4
CASSPRLAGGGRDTQYF
TGTGCCAGCAGCCCGAGACTAGCGGGGGGCGGTAGGGATACGCAGTATTTT
>20|-|TRBD2|TRBJ2-3|TRBV18
CASSRTRGTSGRSSTDTQYF
TGTGCCAGCTCACGAACCCGCGGGACTAGCGGGAGGTCTAGCACAGATACGCAGTATTTT
>17|-|-|TRBJ2-3|TRBV3-1/TRBV3-2
CASSPTLGKRAQDTQYF
TGTGCCAGCAGCCCCACGTTAGGAAAGAGGGCCCAGGATACGCAGTATTTT
>12|-|-|TRBJ1-5|TRBV19
CASSTGNQPQHF
TGTGCCAGTTCTACAGGTAATCAGCCCCAGCATTTT
>19|-|TRBD2|TRBJ2-3|TRBV5-1
CASSFTNRASGTSTDTQYF
TGCGCCAGCAGCTTTACTAATCGGGCTAGCGGGACTAGCACAGATACGCAGTATTTT
>16|-|-|TRBJ2-6|TRBV7-9
CASSPLSRSGANVLTF
TGTGCCAGCAGCCCCCTTTCGCGCTCTGGGGCCAACGTCCTGACTTTC
>11|-|TRBD1|TRBJ2-7|TRBV18
CASSKGTALYF
TGTGCCAGCTCCAAGGGGACAGCCCTGTACTTC
>16|-|-|TRBJ1-1|TRBV28
CASSLWQGGMNTEAFF
TGTGCCAGCAGTTTGTGGCAGGGCGGCATGAACACTGAAGCTTTCTTT
>17|few|-|TRBJ2-2|TRBV6-4
CASSESSTDLNTGELFF
TGTGCCAGCAGTGAATCTTCGACAGATCTTAACACCGGGGAGCTGTTTTTT
>17|-|TRBD1|TRBJ1-1|TRBV7-9
CASSFIRQGAVGTEAFF
TGTGCCAGCAGCTTTATCAGACAGGGGGCAGTGGGGACTGAAGCTTTCTTT
>14|-|-|TRBJ1-1|TRBV2
CASSEPGGYTEAFF
TGTGCCAGCAGTGAGCCGGGAGGTTATACTGAAGCTTTCTTT
>15|-|-|TRBJ2-2|TRBV5-1
CASSFKEGGTGELFF
TGCGCCAGCAGCTTCAAGGAGGGGGGGACCGGGGAGCTGTTTTTT